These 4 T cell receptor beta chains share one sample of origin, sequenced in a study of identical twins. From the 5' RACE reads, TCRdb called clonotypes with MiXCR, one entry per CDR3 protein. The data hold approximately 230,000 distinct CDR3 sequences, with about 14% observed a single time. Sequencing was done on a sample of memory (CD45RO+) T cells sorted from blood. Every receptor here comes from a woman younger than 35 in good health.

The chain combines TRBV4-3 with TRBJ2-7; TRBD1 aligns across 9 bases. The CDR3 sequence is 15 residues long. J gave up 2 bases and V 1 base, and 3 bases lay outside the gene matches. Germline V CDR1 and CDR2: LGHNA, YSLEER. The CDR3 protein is CASSQAGTGTYEQYF. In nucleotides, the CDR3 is TGCGCCAGCAGCCAAGCCGGGACAGGGACCTACGAGCAGTACTTC.

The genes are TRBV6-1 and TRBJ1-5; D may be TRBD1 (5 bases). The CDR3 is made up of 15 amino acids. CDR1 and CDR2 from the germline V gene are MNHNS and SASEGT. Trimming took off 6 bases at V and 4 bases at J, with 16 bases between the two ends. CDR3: CASSREGLGNQPQHF. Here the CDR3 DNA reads TGTGCCAGCAGCCGAGAGGGGTTGGGGAATCAGCCCCAGCATTTT.

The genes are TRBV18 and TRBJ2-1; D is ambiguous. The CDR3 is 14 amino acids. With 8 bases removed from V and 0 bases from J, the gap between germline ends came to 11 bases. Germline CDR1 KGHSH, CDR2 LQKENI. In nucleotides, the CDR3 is TGTGCCAGCCTCGACGGAAGCTCCTACAATGAGCAGTTCTTC. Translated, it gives CASLDGSSYNEQFF.

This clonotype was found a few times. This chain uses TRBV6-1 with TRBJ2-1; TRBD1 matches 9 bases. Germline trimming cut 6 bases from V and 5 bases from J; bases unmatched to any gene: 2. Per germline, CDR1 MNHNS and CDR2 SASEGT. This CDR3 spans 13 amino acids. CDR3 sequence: CASRWDRDNEQFF. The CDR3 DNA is TGTGCCAGCAGATGGGACAGGGACAATGAGCAGTTCTTC.